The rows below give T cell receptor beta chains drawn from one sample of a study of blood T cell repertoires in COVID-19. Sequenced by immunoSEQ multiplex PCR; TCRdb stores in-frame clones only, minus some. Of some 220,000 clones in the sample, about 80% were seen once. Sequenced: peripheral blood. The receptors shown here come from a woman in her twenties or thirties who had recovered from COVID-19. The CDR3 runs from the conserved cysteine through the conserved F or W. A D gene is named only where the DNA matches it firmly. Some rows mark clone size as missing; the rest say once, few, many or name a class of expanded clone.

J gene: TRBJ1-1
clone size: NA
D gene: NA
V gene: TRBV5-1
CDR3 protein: CASSSRAGGNTEAFF
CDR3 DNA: TGCGCCAGCAGCTCCCGAGCTGGGGGCAACACTGAAGCTTTCTTT

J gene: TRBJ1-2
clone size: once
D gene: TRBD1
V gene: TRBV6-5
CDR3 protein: CAVRQGVKGYTF
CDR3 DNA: TGTGCCGTTCGACAGGGCGTAAAGGGCTACACCTTC

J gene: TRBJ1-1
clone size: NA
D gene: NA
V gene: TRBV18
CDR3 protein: CASSPLSGVDTEAFF
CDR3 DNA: TGTGCCAGCTCACCCTTGTCCGGGGTGGACACTGAAGCTTTCTTT

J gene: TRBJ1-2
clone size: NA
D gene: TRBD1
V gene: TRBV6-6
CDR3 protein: CASSSYGTGSYTF
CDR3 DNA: TGTGCCAGCAGTTCCTATGGGACAGGGTCCTACACCTTC

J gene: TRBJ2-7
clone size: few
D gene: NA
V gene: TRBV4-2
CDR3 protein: CASSRPFLTSEGLDEQYF
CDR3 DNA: TGTGCCAGCAGCCGCCCTTTCCTTACGTCCGAGGGCCTCGACGAGCAGTACTTC

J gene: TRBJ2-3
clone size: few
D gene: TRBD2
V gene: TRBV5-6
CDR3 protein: CASTPGLAGTDTQYF
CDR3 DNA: TGTGCCAGCACCCCGGGACTAGCGGGCACAGATACGCAGTATTTT

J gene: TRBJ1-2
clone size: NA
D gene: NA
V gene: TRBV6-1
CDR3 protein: CASSDGEGGYGYTF
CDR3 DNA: TGTGCCAGCAGTGACGGAGAGGGAGGCTATGGCTACACCTTC

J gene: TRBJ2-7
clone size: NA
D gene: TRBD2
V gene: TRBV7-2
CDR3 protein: CASSTGLAGGEQYF
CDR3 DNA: TGTGCCAGCAGCACGGGACTAGCGGGAGGCGAGCAGTACTTC

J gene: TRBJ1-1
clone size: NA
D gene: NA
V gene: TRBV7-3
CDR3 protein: CASSPDRHTEAFF
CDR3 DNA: TGTGCCAGCAGCCCTGACAGGCACACTGAAGCTTTCTTT

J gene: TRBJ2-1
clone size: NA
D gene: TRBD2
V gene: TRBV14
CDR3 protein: CASSLPSGWPYNEQFF
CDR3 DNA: TGTGCCAGCAGCCTTCCTAGCGGTTGGCCCTACAATGAGCAGTTCTTC

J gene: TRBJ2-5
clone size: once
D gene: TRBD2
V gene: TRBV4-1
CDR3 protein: CASSQPQASSGSGTQYF
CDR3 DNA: TGCGCCAGCAGCCAACCCCAGGCGTCTAGCGGCTCGGGGACCCAGTACTTC

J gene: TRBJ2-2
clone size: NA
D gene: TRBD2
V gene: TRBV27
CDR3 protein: CASSTSGYTGELFF
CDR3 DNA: TGTGCCAGCAGTACTAGCGGCTACACCGGGGAGCTGTTTTTT

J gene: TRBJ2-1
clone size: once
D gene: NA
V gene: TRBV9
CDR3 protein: CASSAVWGSPSSYNEQFF
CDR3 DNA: TGTGCCAGCAGCGCCGTCTGGGGCTCCCCAAGCTCCTACAATGAGCAGTTCTTC

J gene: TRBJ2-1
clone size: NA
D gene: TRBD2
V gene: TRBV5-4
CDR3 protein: CASSPGTSYEQFF
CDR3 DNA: TGTGCCAGCAGCCCGGGGACTAGTTATGAGCAGTTCTTC

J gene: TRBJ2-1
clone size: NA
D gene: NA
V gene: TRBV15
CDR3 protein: CATSRVMLDSSYNEQFF
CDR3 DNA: TGTGCCACCAGCAGAGTTATGCTTGACAGCTCCTACAATGAGCAGTTCTTC

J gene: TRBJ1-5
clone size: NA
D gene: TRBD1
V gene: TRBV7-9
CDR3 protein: CASTKGQDYQPQHF
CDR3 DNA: TGTGCCAGCACCAAAGGACAGGATTATCAGCCCCAGCATTTT

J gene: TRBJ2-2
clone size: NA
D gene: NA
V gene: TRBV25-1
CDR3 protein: CASSPRTGELFF
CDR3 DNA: TGTGCCAGCAGTCCCAGGACCGGGGAGCTGTTTTTT

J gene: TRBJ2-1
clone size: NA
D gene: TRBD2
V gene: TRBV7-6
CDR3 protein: CASSLFSGPDYNEQFF
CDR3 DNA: TGTGCCAGCAGCTTGTTTAGCGGGCCGGACTACAATGAGCAGTTCTTC

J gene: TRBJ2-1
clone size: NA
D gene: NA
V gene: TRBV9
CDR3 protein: CASTSGNEQFF
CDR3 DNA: TGTGCCAGCACCTCGGGGAATGAGCAGTTCTTC

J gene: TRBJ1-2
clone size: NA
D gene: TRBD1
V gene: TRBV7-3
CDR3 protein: CASSLDPGGGHLPSNYGYTF
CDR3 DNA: TGTGCCAGCAGCCTCGACCCCGGAGGGGGCCACCTTCCTTCTAACTATGGCTACACCTTC

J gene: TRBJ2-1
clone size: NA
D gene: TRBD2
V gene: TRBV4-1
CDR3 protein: CASSHRTSGRANEQFF
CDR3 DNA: TGCGCCAGCAGCCATCGTACTAGCGGGAGGGCGAATGAGCAGTTCTTC

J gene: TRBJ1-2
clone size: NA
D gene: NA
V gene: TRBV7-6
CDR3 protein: CASSPPGAGARGYTF
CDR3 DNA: TGTGCCAGCAGCCCCCCCGGTGCGGGGGCGCGTGGCTACACCTTC

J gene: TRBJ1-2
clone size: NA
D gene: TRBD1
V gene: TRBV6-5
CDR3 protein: CASSSRTGNGYTF
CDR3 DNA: TGTGCCAGCAGTTCCCGGACAGGGAATGGCTACACCTTC

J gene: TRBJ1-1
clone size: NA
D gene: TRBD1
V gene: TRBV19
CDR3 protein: CATTPGQVTTEAFF
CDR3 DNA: TGTGCCACAACTCCGGGACAGGTAACTACTGAAGCTTTCTTT

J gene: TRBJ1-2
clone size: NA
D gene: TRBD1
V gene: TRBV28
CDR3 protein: CASSLGPGQGVNYGYTF
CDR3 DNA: TGTGCCAGCAGTTTAGGTCCCGGACAGGGGGTTAACTATGGCTACACCTTC

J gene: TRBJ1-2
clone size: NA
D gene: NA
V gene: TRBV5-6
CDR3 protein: CASSETQPMRSYTF
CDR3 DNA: TGTGCCAGCAGCGAGACCCAGCCGATGCGGAGCTACACCTTC

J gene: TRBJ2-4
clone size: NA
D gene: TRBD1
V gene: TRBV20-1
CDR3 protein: CSASIDRAHF
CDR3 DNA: TGCAGTGCTAGCATCGACAGGGCCCACTTC

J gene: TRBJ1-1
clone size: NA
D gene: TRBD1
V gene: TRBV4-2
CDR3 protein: CASSPTDRVTEAFF
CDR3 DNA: TGTGCCAGCAGCCCAACCGACAGGGTGACTGAAGCTTTCTTT

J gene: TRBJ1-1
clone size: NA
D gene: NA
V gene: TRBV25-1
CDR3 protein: CASSDLPTGKSEAFF
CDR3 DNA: TGTGCCAGCAGTGATTTACCAACAGGGAAGTCTGAAGCTTTCTTT

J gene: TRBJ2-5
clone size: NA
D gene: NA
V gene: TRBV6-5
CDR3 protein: CASSLEYQETQYF
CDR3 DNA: TGTGCCAGCAGTCTAGAGTACCAAGAGACCCAGTACTTC

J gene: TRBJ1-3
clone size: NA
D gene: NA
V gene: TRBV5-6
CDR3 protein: CASSWDGASPDTIYF
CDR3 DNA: TGTGCCAGCAGCTGGGATGGGGCCAGTCCGGACACCATATATTTT

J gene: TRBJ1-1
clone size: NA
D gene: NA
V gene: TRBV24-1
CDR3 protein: CATSDPPEQGRWTEAFF
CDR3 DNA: TGTGCCACCAGTGATCCCCCGGAGCAGGGGAGATGGACTGAAGCTTTCTTT

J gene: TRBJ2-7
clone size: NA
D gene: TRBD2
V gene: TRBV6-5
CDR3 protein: CASSYSAGGRNEQYF
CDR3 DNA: TGTGCCAGCAGTTACTCGGCGGGAGGGCGAAACGAGCAGTACTTC

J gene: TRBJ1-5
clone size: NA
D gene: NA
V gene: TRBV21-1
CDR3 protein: CASSKNRGNQPQHF
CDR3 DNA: TGTGCCAGCAGCAAGAACAGGGGAAATCAGCCCCAGCATTTT

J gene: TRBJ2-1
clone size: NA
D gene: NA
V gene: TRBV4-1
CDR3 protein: CASSRRNEQFF
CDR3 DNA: TGCGCCAGCAGCCGTCGGAATGAGCAGTTCTTC

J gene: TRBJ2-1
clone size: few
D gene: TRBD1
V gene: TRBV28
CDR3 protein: CASSRRDRGNEQFF
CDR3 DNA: TGTGCCAGCAGTCGCCGGGACAGGGGTAATGAGCAGTTCTTC

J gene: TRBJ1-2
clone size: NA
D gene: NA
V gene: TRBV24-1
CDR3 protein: CATKSEGDYGYTF
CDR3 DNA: TGTGCCACCAAAAGCGAAGGGGACTATGGCTACACCTTC

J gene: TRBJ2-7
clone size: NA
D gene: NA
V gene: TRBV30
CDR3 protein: CAWSESGEQYF
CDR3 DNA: TGTGCCTGGAGTGAGTCGGGTGAGCAGTACTTC

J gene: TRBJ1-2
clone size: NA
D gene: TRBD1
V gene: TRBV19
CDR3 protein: CASSLGQGVRANYGYTF
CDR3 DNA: TGTGCCAGTAGTTTGGGACAGGGGGTGCGAGCTAACTATGGCTACACCTTC

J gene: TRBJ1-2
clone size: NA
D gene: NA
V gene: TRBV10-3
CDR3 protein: CAISQVAGYGYTF
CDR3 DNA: TGTGCCATCAGTCAAGTGGCGGGATATGGCTACACCTTC

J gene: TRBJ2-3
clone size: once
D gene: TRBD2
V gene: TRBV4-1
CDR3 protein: CASSARTSGMGDTQYF
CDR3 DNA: TGCGCCAGCAGCGCCCGGACTAGCGGGATGGGAGATACGCAGTATTTT

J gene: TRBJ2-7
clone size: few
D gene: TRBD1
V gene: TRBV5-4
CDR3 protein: CASRADRGPYEQYF
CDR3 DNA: TGTGCCAGCAGAGCGGACAGGGGGCCCTACGAGCAGTACTTC

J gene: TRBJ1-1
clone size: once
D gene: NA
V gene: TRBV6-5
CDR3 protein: CATGQGGTEAFF
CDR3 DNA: TGTGCCACCGGGCAGGGTGGGACTGAAGCTTTCTTT

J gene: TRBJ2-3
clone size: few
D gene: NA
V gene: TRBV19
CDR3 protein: CASSIQRRRDDTQYF
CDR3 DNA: TGTGCCAGTAGTATCCAGCGACGGCGGGACGATACGCAGTATTTT

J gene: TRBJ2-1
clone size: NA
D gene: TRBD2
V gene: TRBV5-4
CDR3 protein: CASSLAGGLAGAYNEQFF
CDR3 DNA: TGTGCCAGCAGCTTGGCCGGAGGACTAGCGGGGGCCTACAATGAGCAGTTCTTC

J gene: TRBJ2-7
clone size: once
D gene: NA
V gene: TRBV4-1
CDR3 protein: CASSQVTRAYEQYF
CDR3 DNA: TGCGCCAGCAGCCAAGTGACCCGGGCCTACGAGCAGTACTTC

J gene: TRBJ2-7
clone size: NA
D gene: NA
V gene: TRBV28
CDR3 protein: CASPPSGTPRHEQYF
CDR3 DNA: TGTGCCAGCCCTCCCTCTGGGACACCCCGCCACGAGCAGTACTTC

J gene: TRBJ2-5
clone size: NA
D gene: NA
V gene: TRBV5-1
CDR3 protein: CASTGGETQYF
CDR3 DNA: TGCGCCAGCACGGGCGGGGAGACCCAGTACTTC

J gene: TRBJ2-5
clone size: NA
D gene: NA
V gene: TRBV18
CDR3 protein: CASSPPSAVETQYF
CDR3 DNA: TGTGCCAGCTCACCCCCGTCGGCGGTAGAGACCCAGTACTTC

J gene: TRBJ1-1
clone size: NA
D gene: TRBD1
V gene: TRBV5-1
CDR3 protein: CASSLGTGNMNTEAFF
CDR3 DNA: TGCGCCAGCAGCCTCGGGACAGGGAACATGAACACTGAAGCTTTCTTT

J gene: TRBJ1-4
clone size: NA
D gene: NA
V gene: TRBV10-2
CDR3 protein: CASRQQVNEKLFF
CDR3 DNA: TGCGCCAGCAGACAGCAAGTTAATGAAAAACTGTTTTTT

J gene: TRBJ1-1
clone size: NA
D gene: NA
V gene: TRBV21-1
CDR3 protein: CASSIRTVEAFF
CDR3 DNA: TGTGCCAGCAGCATACGGACAGTTGAAGCTTTCTTT

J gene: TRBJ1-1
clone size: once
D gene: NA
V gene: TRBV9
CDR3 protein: CASSGRGTEAFF
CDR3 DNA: TGTGCCAGCAGCGGCAGGGGCACTGAAGCTTTCTTT

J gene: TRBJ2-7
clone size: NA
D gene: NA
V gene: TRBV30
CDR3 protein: CAWDPGLGTYEQYF
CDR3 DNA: TGTGCCTGGGACCCGGGACTGGGAACCTACGAGCAGTACTTC

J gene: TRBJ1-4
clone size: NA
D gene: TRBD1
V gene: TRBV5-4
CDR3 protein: CASSSGTGDEKLFF
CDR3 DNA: TGTGCCAGCAGCTCCGGGACAGGGGATGAAAAACTGTTTTTT

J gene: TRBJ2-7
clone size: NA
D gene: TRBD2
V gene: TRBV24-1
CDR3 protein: CATSVKPTGRREGFHEQYF
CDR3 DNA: TGTGCCACCAGTGTCAAACCCACGGGGAGGCGGGAGGGCTTCCACGAGCAGTACTTC

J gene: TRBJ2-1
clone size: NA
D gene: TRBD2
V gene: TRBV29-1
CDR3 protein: CSAGLAGYNEQFF
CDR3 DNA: TGCAGCGCTGGACTAGCGGGATACAATGAGCAGTTCTTC

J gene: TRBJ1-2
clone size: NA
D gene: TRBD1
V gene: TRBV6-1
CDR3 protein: CASSEPGTDYGYTF
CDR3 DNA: TGTGCCAGCAGTGAGCCAGGGACAGACTATGGCTACACCTTC

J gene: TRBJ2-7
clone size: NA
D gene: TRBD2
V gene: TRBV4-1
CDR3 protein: CASSPGLAGPSYEQYF
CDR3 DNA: TGCGCCAGCAGCCCTGGACTAGCGGGACCATCCTACGAGCAGTACTTC